This T cell receptor beta chain was found in a study of blood T cells in healthy people across ages. Notes on the study in general: Estimates of diversity drawn from one million T cells were considered underestimates. The fall in TCR beta diversity per million T cells was roughly linear with age. Observed TCR beta diversity showed a strong correlation with the percentage of naive T cells as measured by flow cytometry.

A J-beta primer mix and a sample-barcoded 5' primer were used in a second PCR of roughly 6 to 12 cycles. Paired-end reads containing CDR3 totaled no fewer than 3 million for each sample. Using its own MiXCR run on the 5' RACE reads, TCRdb lists one record per CDR3 protein. The data show roughly 1.9 million distinct CDR3 sequences, roughly two fifths seen once. As to this clonotype: Its antigen remains unidentified.

V lost 7 bases and J 3 bases, leaving 13 bases between the germline ends. The CDR3 consists of 13 residues. CDR1 is MGHDK and CDR2 is SYGVNS in the germline V gene. The rearrangement uses TRBV25-1 and TRBJ2-7, with D hard to call. Sequenced input: blood. The clonotype originates from a human donor in good health. The CDR3, as DNA: TGTGCCAGCACCCAGTCGGGTTACTACGAGCAGTACTTC. This gives the protein CASTQSGYYEQYF.